Given below is one TCR beta chain in context. No antigen is known for it. Lacking the conserved final phenylalanine or tryptophan, this CDR3 likely reflects a read error. The data were obtained in a study of tumor-infiltrating lymphocytes in primary liver carcinoma. Whole-study results and caveats: Detection in all five tumor regions applied to only about 7.5-24% of top clones.

Total RNA and DNA came together from approximately 20-30 mg of bulk tissue without cell sorting. The CDR3 consists of 18 residues. Germline CDR1 MNHEY, CDR2 SVGEGT. TCR beta cDNA came from roughly 450 ng total RNA, primed with a constant-region primer. Generation of the TCR beta libraries relied on three nested multiplex PCR rounds using slightly modified ARM-PCR. The first two PCR rounds used TRBV1-TRBV30 forward primers with a C-beta reverse primer, roughly 10 cycles each. TCRdb re-called the multiplex PCR reads with MiXCR, one entry per CDR3 protein. The sample contains tens of thousands of distinct CDR3 sequences, 60% to 85% of which appear only once.

The material sequenced was liver tumor tissue from sampling region 2. As for subset: tumor region T2, inferior pole. This TCR was recovered from a man aged 40-55 years with primary liver carcinoma and hepatitis B virus infection. This chain joins TRBV6-2 or TRBV6-3 and TRBJ2-1, with 7 bases identical to TRBD1. CDR3 sequence: CASSYRSYNRGSLNEQFV. CDR3 bases: TGTGCCAGTAGTTACCGTTCCTACAACAGGGGATCACTCAATGAGCAGTTCGTC.